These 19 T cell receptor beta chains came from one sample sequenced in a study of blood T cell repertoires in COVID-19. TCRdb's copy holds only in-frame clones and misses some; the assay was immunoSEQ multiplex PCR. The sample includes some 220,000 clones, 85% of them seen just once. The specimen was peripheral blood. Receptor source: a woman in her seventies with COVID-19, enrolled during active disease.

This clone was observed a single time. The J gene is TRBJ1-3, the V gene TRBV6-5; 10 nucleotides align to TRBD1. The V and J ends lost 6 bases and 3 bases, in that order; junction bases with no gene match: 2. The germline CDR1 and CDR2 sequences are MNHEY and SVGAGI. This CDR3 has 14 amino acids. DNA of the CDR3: TGTGCCAGCAGAGGGACAGGGGTTGGAAACACCATATATTTT. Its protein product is CASRGTGVGNTIYF.

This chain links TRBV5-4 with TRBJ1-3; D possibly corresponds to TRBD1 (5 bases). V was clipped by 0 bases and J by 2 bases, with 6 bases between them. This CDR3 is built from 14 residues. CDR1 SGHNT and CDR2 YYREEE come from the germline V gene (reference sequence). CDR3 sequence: CASSLGRAGNTIYF. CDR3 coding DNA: TGTGCCAGCAGCTTGGGCAGGGCTGGAAACACCATATATTTT.

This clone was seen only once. The CDR3 bases are TGTGCCAGCAGCTCTCCGGGACAGGGGTACTATAATTCACCCCTCCACTTT. Protein product: CASSSPGQGYYNSPLHF. The genes are TRBV7-9 and TRBJ1-6, with TRBD1 matching 10 bases. V lost 4 bases to trimming and J lost 3 bases; unmatched junction nucleotides: 6. The CDR3 length is 17 residues. The germline CDR1 and CDR2 sequences are SEHNR and FQNEAQ (reference sequence). Full variable domain (missing parts from reference TRBV7-9 and TRBJ1-6): DTGVSQNPRHKITKRGQNVTFRCDPISEHNRLYWYRQTLGQGPEFLTYFQNEAQLEKSRLLSDRFSAERPKGSFSTLEIQRTEQGDSAMYLCASSSPGQGYYNSPLHFGNGTRLTVT.

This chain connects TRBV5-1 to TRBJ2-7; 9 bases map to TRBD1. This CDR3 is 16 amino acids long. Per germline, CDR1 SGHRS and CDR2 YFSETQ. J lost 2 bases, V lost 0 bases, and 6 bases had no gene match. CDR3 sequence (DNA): TGCGCCAGCAGCTTGGTGGGGACAGGGCTTGCCTACGAGCAGTACTTC. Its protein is CASSLVGTGLAYEQYF.

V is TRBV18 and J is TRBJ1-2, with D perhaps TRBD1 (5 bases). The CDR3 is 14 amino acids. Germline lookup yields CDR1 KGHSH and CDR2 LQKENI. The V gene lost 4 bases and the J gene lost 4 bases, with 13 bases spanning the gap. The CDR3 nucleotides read TGTGCCAGCTCACGTACGGGGGAGACCTATGGCTACACCTTC. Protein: CASSRTGETYGYTF.

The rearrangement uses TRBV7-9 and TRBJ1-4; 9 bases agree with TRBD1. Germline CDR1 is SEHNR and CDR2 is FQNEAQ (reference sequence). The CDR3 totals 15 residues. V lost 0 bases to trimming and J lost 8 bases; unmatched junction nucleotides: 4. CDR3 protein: CASSLAGTGREKLFF. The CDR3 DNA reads TGTGCCAGCAGCTTAGCCGGGACAGGGCGCGAAAAACTGTTTTTT.

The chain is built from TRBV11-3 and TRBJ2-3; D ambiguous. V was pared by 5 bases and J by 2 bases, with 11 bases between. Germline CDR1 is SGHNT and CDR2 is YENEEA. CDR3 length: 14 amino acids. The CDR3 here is CASSPYSNTDTQYF. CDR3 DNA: TGTGCCAGCAGCCCATACTCCAACACAGATACGCAGTATTTT.

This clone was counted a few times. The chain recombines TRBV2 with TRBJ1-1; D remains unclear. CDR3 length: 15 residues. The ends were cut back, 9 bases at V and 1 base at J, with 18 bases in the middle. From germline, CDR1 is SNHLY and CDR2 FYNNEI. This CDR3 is CASVSEVAGNTEAFF. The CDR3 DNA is TGTGCCAGTGTTTCGGAGGTAGCCGGGAACACTGAAGCTTTCTTT.

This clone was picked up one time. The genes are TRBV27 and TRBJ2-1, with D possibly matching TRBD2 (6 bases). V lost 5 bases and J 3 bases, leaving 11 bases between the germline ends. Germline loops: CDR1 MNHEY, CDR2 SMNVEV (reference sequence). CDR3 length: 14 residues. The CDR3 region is CASSGGRFYNEQFF. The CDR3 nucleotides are TGTGCCAGCAGTGGAGGGCGCTTCTACAATGAGCAGTTCTTC.

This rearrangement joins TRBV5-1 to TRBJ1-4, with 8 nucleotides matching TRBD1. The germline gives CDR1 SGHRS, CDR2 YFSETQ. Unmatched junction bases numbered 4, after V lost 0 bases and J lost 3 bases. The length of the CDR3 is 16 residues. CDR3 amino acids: CASSLGQGAANEKLFF. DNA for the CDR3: TGCGCCAGCAGCTTGGGCCAGGGGGCGGCTAATGAAAAACTGTTTTTT.

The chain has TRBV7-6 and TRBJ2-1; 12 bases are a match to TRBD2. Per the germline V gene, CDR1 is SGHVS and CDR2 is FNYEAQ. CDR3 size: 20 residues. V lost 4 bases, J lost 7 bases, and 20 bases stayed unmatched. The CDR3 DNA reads TGTGCCAGCAGCTCCCTTCAGACTAGCGGGGGACCGCGCGTTGGGAATGAGCAGTTCTTC. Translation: CASSSLQTSGGPRVGNEQFF.

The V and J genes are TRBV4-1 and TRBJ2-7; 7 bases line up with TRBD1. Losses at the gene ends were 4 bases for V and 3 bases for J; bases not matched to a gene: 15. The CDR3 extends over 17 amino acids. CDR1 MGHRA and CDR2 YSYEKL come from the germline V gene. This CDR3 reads CASSPTPVGTVLYEQYF. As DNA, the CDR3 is TGCGCCAGCAGCCCGACTCCCGTAGGGACAGTACTCTACGAGCAGTACTTC.

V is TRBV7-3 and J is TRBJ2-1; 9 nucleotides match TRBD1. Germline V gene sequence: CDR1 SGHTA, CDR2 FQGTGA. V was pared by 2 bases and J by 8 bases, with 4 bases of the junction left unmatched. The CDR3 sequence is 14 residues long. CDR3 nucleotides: TGTGCCAGCAGCTTAGGACAGGGGCCAGATGAGCAGTTCTTC. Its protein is CASSLGQGPDEQFF. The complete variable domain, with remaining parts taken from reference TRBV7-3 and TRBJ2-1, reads GAGVSQTPSNKVTEKGKYVELRCDPISGHTALYWYRQSLGQGPEFLIYFQGTGAADDSGLPNDRFFAVRPEGSVSTLKIQRTERGDSAVYLCASSLGQGPDEQFFGPGTRLTVL.

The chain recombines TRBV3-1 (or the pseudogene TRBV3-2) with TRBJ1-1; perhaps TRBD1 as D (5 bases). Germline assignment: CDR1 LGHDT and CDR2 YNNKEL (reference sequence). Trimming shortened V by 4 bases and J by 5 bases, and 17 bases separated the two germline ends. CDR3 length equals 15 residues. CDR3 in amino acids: CASSRGQSGGTEAFF. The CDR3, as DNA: TGTGCCAGCAGCCGTGGACAAAGCGGGGGAACTGAAGCTTTCTTT.

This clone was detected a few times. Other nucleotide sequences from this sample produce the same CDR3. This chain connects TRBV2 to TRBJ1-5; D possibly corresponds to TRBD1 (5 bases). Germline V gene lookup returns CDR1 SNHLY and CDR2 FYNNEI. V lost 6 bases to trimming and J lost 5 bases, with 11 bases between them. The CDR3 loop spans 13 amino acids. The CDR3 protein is CASRGLGDQPQHF. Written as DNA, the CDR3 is TGTGCCAGCAGGGGGCTCGGAGATCAGCCCCAGCATTTT.

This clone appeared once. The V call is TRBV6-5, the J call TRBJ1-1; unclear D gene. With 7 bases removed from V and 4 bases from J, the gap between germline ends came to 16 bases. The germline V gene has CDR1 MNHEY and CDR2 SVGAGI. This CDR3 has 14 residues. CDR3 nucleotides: TGTGCCAGCACCTATAGGGCTGCGGGCACTGAAGCTTTCTTT. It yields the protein CASTYRAAGTEAFF.

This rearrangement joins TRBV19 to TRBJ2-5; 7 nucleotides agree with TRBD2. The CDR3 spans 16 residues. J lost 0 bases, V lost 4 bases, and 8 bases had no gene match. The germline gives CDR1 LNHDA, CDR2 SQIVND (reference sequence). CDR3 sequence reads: CASSTSTAGYQETQYF. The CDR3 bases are TGTGCCAGTAGTACCTCGACAGCGGGGTACCAAGAGACCCAGTACTTC. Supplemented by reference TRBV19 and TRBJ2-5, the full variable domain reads DGGITQSPKYLFRKEGQNVTLSCEQNLNHDAMYWYRQDPGQGLRLIYYSQIVNDFQKGDIAEGYSVSREKKESFPLTVTSAQKNPTAFYLCASSTSTAGYQETQYFGPGTRLLVL.

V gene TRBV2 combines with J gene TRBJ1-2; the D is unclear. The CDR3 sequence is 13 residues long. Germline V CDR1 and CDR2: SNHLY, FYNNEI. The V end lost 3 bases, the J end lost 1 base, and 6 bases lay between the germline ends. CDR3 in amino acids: CASSDAVNYGYTF. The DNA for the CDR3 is TGTGCCAGCAGTGACGCAGTTAACTATGGCTACACCTTC.

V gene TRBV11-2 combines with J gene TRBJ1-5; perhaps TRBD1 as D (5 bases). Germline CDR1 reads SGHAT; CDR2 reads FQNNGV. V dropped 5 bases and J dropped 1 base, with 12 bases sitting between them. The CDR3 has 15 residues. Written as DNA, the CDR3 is TGTGCCAGCAGCCTCCAGGGATTCAGCAATCAGCCCCAGCATTTT. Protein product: CASSLQGFSNQPQHF.